This entry is about one T cell receptor (beta chain). No antigen is known for it. Using immunoSEQ multiplex PCR, the repertoire was profiled, and TCRdb retains in-frame clones only, with some absent. The profile covers some 120,000 clones, with around 85% appearing a single time and 9.4% taken by the ten largest. This record belongs to a study of T cell responses to AZD1222 COVID-19 vaccine. Findings and limits, study-wide: Baseline seropositivity occurred in only a handful of AZD1222 recipients.

This sequence was found in an adult in good health. The specimen was peripheral blood, collected on day 0 of AZD1222 vaccination.

The CDR3 here is CASSLVAPTEAFF. The CDR3 coding sequence is TGTGCCAGCAGCTTAGTGGCACCCACTGAAGCTTTCTTT. The gene calls are TRBV7-9 and TRBJ1-1, with D unclear. From germline, CDR1 is SEHNR and CDR2 FQNEAQ (reference sequence). V lost 1 base to trimming and J lost 4 bases, with 7 bases between them. CDR3 length equals 13 residues.